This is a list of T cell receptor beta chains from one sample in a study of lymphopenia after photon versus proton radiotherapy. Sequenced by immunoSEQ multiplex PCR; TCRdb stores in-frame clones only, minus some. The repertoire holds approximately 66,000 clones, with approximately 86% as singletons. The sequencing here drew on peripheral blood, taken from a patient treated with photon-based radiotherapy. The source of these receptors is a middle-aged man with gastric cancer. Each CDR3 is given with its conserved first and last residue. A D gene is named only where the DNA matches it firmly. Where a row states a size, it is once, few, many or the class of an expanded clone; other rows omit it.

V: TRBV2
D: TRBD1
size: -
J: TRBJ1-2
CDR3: CASSARVTGGYGYTF
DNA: TGTGCCAGCAGCGCCAGAGTGACAGGGGGCTATGGCTACACCTTC

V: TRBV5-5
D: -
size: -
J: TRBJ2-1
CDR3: CASSLYPGQNYNEQFF
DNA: TGTGCCAGCAGCCTCTATCCTGGGCAGAACTACAATGAGCAGTTCTTC

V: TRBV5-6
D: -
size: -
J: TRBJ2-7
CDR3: CASSLGGGGLSYEQYF
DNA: TGTGCCAGCAGCTTGGGGGGCGGGGGCCTCTCCTACGAGCAGTACTTC

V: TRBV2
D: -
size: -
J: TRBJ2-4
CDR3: CASSESTFMGAKNIQYF
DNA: TGTGCCAGCAGTGAGTCGACCTTTATGGGTGCCAAAAACATTCAGTACTTC

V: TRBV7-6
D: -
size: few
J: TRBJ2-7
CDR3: CASSQTYSTGLYF
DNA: TGTGCCAGCAGCCAAACCTATTCGACAGGTCTGTACTTC

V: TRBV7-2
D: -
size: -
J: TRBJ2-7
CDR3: CASSLVQGGLEQYF
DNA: TGTGCCAGCAGCTTAGTCCAGGGGGGTCTCGAGCAGTACTTC

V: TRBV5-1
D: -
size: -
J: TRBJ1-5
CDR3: CASKISGGDNQPQHF
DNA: TGCGCCAGCAAGATCTCTGGCGGAGACAATCAGCCCCAGCATTTT

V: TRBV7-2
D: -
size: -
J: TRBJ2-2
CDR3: CASRAWDNTGELFF
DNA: TGTGCCAGCAGGGCCTGGGACAACACCGGGGAGCTGTTTTTT

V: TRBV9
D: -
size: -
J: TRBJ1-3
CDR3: CASSVGPESSGNTIYF
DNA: TGTGCCAGCAGCGTAGGGCCGGAGAGCTCTGGAAACACCATATATTTT

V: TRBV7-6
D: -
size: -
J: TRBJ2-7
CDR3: CASSLAGGDYEQYF
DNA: TGTGCCAGCAGCTTAGCGGGGGGAGACTACGAGCAGTACTTC

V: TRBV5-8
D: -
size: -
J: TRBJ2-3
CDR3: CASSFREGADTQYF
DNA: TGTGCCAGCAGCTTCAGGGAGGGGGCAGATACGCAGTATTTT

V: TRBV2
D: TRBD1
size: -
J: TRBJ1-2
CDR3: CASRRQGAIGYTF
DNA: TGTGCCAGCAGGAGACAGGGGGCTATTGGCTACACCTTC

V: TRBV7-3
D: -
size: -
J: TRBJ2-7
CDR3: CASSLRDGEQYF
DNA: TGTGCCAGCAGCTTAAGGGACGGCGAGCAGTACTTC

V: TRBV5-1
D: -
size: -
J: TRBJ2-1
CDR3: CASSLSLPEQFF
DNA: TGCGCCAGCAGCTTAAGTCTCCCTGAGCAGTTCTTC

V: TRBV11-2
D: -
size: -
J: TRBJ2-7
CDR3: CASSTREGWGGTYEQYF
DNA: TGTGCCAGCAGCACAAGAGAGGGGTGGGGTGGGACCTACGAGCAGTACTTC

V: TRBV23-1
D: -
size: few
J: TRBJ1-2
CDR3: CASFSVGAGDGYTF
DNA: TGCGCCAGTTTCTCCGTGGGGGCCGGGGATGGCTACACCTTC

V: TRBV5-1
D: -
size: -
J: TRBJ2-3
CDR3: CASSFRALGTDTQYF
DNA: TGCGCCAGCAGCTTCCGGGCCCTGGGCACAGATACGCAGTATTTT

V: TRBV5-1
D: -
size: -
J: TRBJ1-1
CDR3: CASSQGMNTEAFF
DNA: TGCGCCAGCAGCCAGGGCATGAACACTGAAGCTTTCTTT

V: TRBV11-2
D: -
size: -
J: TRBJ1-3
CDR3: CASSLDRATSGNTIYF
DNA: TGTGCCAGCAGCTTAGATCGGGCGACGTCTGGAAACACCATATATTTT

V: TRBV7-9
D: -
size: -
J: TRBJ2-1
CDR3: CASSLVGNEQFF
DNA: TGTGCCAGCAGCTTAGTGGGGAATGAGCAGTTCTTC

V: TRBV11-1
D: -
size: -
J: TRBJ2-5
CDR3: CASSPQPAETQYF
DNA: TGTGCCAGCAGCCCACAGCCAGCCGAGACCCAGTACTTC

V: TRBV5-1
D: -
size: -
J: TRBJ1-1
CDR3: CASSPDGGDEAFF
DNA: TGCGCCAGCAGCCCCGACGGGGGGGATGAAGCTTTCTTT

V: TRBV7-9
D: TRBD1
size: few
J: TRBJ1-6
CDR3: CASSLQGGPLHF
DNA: TGTGCCAGCAGCTTACAGGGGGGACCCCTCCACTTT

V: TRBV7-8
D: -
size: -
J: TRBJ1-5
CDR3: CASSFQGTGNQPQHF
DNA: TGTGCCAGCAGCTTTCAAGGGACTGGCAATCAGCCCCAGCATTTT